Below are 4 T cell receptor beta chains sequenced from a single sample in a study of OX40 agonist ivuxolimab in advanced cancers. Some clones are missing from TCRdb's copy, which holds only in-frame ones; the method was immunoSEQ multiplex PCR. Among around 50,000 clones, approximately 90% were seen once, and the ten largest hold roughly 0.67%. The input for sequencing was CD4+ or CD8+ T cells sorted from blood, taken in a trial of the OX40 agonist ivuxolimab. Source of these receptors: an adult with an advanced solid tumor such as melanoma, head and neck, liver or kidney cancer.

This rearrangement joins TRBV6-1 to TRBJ2-5; D not certain. The assigned J gene may be wrong: the sequence end matches TRBJ2-7 better. The CDR3 contains 13 residues. Germline CDR1 and CDR2: MNHNS and SASEGT. The DNA of the CDR3 is TGTGCCAGCAGTAGGCCGGCGTCCTACGAGCAGTACTTC. Translated, it gives CASSRPASYEQYF.

The rearrangement links TRBV5-1 to TRBJ2-1; 7 bases fit TRBD2. V shed 0 bases and J 9 bases; nucleotides not matched to a gene: 18. The CDR3 length is 18 residues. Germline lookup yields CDR1 SGHRS and CDR2 YFSETQ. DNA for the CDR3: TGCGCCAGCAGCTTGGCCCCGGCGGGGTCGACTAGCTCTGGTGAGCAGTTCTTC. It codes for CASSLAPAGSTSSGEQFF.

The rearrangement joins TRBV29-1 to TRBJ2-7; TRBD2 is a possible D gene (6 bases). The germline V gene encodes CDR1 SQVTM and CDR2 ANQGSEA. The CDR3 length is 13 residues. The V gene lost 4 bases and the J gene lost 1 base, with 11 bases spanning the gap. The CDR3 spells CSVALALSYEQYF. CDR3 DNA sequence: TGCAGCGTTGCACTAGCACTGTCCTACGAGCAGTACTTC.

The V gene is TRBV2, the J gene TRBJ2-7; D uncertain. The germline CDR1 and CDR2 sequences are SNHLY and FYNNEI. The V end was cut by 7 bases, the J end by 2 bases, with 12 bases between. The CDR3 loop spans 13 amino acids. CDR3 residues: CASTLRPAYEQYF. The CDR3 coding sequence is TGTGCCAGCACCCTAAGACCAGCCTACGAGCAGTACTTC. The full variable domain, rest sourced from reference TRBV2 and TRBJ2-7, is EPEVTQTPSHQVTQMGQEVILRCVPISNHLYFYWYRQILGQKVEFLVSFYNNEISEKSEIFDDQFSVERPDGSNFTLKIRSTKLEDSAMYFCASTLRPAYEQYFGPGTRLTVT.